The source of this T cell receptor beta chain is a study of T cell responses to AZD1222 COVID-19 vaccine. Details on this clone: Its specificity is not known.

V trimming: 1 base; J trimming: 4 bases; junction bases outside the gene matches: 5. Germline CDR1 reads LGHNA; CDR2 reads YNFKEQ. The CDR3 spans 16 residues. Assay used: immunoSEQ multiplex PCR; TCRdb lists only in-frame clones, some missing. The sample holds around 190,000 clones, approximately 90% seen once. Samples with a second dose at about 4 or about 12 weeks were pooled together. Overall study findings and caveats: Dominant CD4 TCR responses targeted spike regions 160-218 and 743-854. Donors were mostly white British, more females; clonal diversity possibly underestimated.

This TCR was recovered from an adult who received the AZD1222 COVID-19 vaccine. Sequenced material: peripheral blood, taken 28 days after the second AZD1222 dose. The chain recombines TRBV4-2 with TRBJ1-5; 9 bases are a match to TRBD1. CDR3 sequence (DNA): TGTGCCAGCAGCCAAGGATATGGGACAGGGAATCAGCCCCAGCATTTT. Translating gives CASSQGYGTGNQPQHF.